This is a list of T cell receptor beta chains from one sample in a study of immune evolution from preneoplasia to lung adenocarcinoma. Method: immunoSEQ multiplex PCR; TCRdb's copy keeps in-frame clones and lacks some. Of about 27,000 clones in the sample, less than 80% are singletons; the top ten hold 5.5% to 6%. Sequenced material: FFPE invasive lung adenocarcinoma tissue. These receptors were obtained from a person in their sixties or seventies with invasive lung adenocarcinoma. Some clones in this sample may be carry-over from other donors' samples. CDR3s include the opening cysteine and the closing phenylalanine or tryptophan. The order of the fields is J gene, D gene, V gene, clone size, CDR3 protein, CDR3 DNA. D genes are given only for firm matches. The size entry is marked missing in some rows and otherwise reads once, few, many or a size class.

j_gene: TRBJ2-7
d_gene: .
v_gene: TRBV19
abundance: .
CDR3aa: CASSIVHRGPLDEQYF
CDR3nt: TGTGCCAGTAGTATAGTCCACCGGGGACCCTTGGACGAGCAGTACTTC

j_gene: TRBJ2-6
d_gene: TRBD2
v_gene: TRBV6-1
abundance: .
CDR3aa: CASSEEPPLAAGANVLTF
CDR3nt: TGTGCCAGCAGTGAAGAACCCCCCCTAGCGGCTGGGGCCAACGTCCTGACTTTC

j_gene: TRBJ2-3
d_gene: .
v_gene: TRBV29-1
abundance: .
CDR3aa: CSVDRGNTDTQYF
CDR3nt: TGCAGCGTTGACAGGGGAAACACAGATACGCAGTATTTT

j_gene: TRBJ1-3
d_gene: .
v_gene: TRBV9
abundance: .
CDR3aa: CASSRGGTTGNTIYF
CDR3nt: TGTGCCAGCTCGCGCGGGGGAACAACCGGAAACACCATATATTTT

j_gene: TRBJ1-5
d_gene: .
v_gene: TRBV7-2
abundance: medium-sized
CDR3aa: CASSTDQGLPQHF
CDR3nt: TGTGCCAGCAGCACCGACCAGGGGTTGCCCCAGCATTTT

j_gene: TRBJ1-1
d_gene: .
v_gene: TRBV7-2
abundance: .
CDR3aa: CATRRGGVHTEAFF
CDR3nt: TGTGCCACCCGCCGGGGCGGAGTGCACACTGAAGCTTTCTTT

j_gene: TRBJ2-5
d_gene: .
v_gene: TRBV28
abundance: few
CDR3aa: CASSLVGAQYF
CDR3nt: TGTGCCAGCAGCCTCGTGGGGGCCCAGTACTTC

j_gene: TRBJ2-5
d_gene: TRBD2
v_gene: TRBV4-2
abundance: .
CDR3aa: CASSQDLAGAVIQETQYF
CDR3nt: TGTGCCAGCAGCCAAGATCTAGCGGGTGCTGTCATCCAAGAGACCCAGTACTTC

j_gene: TRBJ2-1
d_gene: .
v_gene: TRBV12-5
abundance: .
CDR3aa: CASGLEGEGLRSYNEQFF
CDR3nt: TGTGCTAGTGGTTTGGAGGGGGAGGGGCTTCGGTCCTACAATGAGCAGTTCTTC

j_gene: TRBJ2-1
d_gene: TRBD2
v_gene: TRBV28
abundance: .
CDR3aa: CASSRYIGPGLAHEQFF
CDR3nt: TGTGCCAGCAGTCGTTATATAGGTCCGGGACTAGCCCATGAGCAGTTCTTC

j_gene: TRBJ2-5
d_gene: .
v_gene: TRBV12-5
abundance: medium-sized
CDR3aa: CASGYGAQETQYF
CDR3nt: TGTGCTAGTGGTTACGGGGCGCAGGAGACCCAGTACTTC

j_gene: TRBJ1-5
d_gene: .
v_gene: TRBV28
abundance: few
CDR3aa: CASSLRGQPQHF
CDR3nt: TGTGCCAGCAGTTTGAGGGGGCAGCCCCAGCATTTT

j_gene: TRBJ2-2
d_gene: TRBD2
v_gene: TRBV19
abundance: medium-sized
CDR3aa: CAASGSIVLNTGELFF
CDR3nt: TGTGCCGCTAGCGGGAGTATCGTTTTGAACACCGGGGAGCTGTTTTTT

j_gene: TRBJ2-3
d_gene: TRBD2
v_gene: TRBV9
abundance: .
CDR3aa: CASSLPGGRGDTQYF
CDR3nt: TGTGCCAGCAGCTTACCGGGAGGGCGAGGAGATACGCAGTATTTT

j_gene: TRBJ2-7
d_gene: TRBD1
v_gene: TRBV28
abundance: .
CDR3aa: CASSPSDWDRGHEQYF
CDR3nt: TGTGCCAGCAGCCCCTCGGATTGGGACAGGGGGCACGAGCAGTACTTC

j_gene: TRBJ1-1
d_gene: .
v_gene: TRBV11-2
abundance: .
CDR3aa: CASSPGGQGKVNTEAFF
CDR3nt: TGTGCCAGCAGCCCCGGGGGCCAGGGAAAGGTGAACACTGAAGCTTTCTTT

j_gene: TRBJ2-2
d_gene: .
v_gene: TRBV11-2
abundance: .
CDR3aa: CASSFSLLAARTGELFF
CDR3nt: TGTGCCAGCAGCTTTTCCTTACTAGCCGCTAGAACCGGGGAGCTGTTTTTT

j_gene: TRBJ1-3
d_gene: .
v_gene: TRBV6-1
abundance: once
CDR3aa: CASTLIGGNTIYF
CDR3nt: TGTGCCAGCACGTTAATCGGTGGAAACACCATATATTTT

j_gene: TRBJ2-3
d_gene: TRBD2
v_gene: TRBV30
abundance: .
CDR3aa: CAWSPGGNADTQYF
CDR3nt: TGTGCCTGGAGTCCGGGAGGGAACGCAGATACGCAGTATTTT

j_gene: TRBJ2-7
d_gene: .
v_gene: TRBV6-6
abundance: .
CDR3aa: CASSLLASSYEQYF
CDR3nt: TGTGCCAGCAGTCTCCTAGCTAGCTCCTACGAGCAGTACTTC

j_gene: TRBJ2-3
d_gene: .
v_gene: TRBV7-9
abundance: .
CDR3aa: CASSSPSSLSTDTQYF
CDR3nt: TGTGCCAGCAGCTCCCCTAGCAGTCTTAGCACAGATACGCAGTATTTT

j_gene: TRBJ2-4
d_gene: TRBD1
v_gene: TRBV18
abundance: few
CDR3aa: CASSPPMRQGANIQYF
CDR3nt: TGTGCCAGCTCACCACCCATGAGACAGGGGGCAAACATTCAGTACTTC

j_gene: TRBJ1-1
d_gene: .
v_gene: TRBV18
abundance: .
CDR3aa: CASSQGDTEAFF
CDR3nt: TGTGCCAGCTCCCAAGGGGATACTGAAGCTTTCTTT

j_gene: TRBJ1-1
d_gene: .
v_gene: TRBV5-5
abundance: few
CDR3aa: CASSRGFQPEAFF
CDR3nt: TGTGCCAGCAGCCGAGGGTTTCAGCCTGAAGCTTTCTTT